The 10 T cell receptor beta chains below were found in one sample sequenced in a study of response to subunit inactivated influenza vaccine. TCRdb reanalysed the RT-PCR reads using MiXCR and keeps one entry per CDR3 protein. The data show over 750,000 distinct CDR3 sequences, 21% seen once. The sequencing used PBMCs from blood, collected roughly 5 days after vaccination. These receptors all stem from a man aged 45-65 years who received an inactivated influenza vaccine.

This clonotype appeared a few times. V is TRBV5-1 and J is TRBJ1-2; 7 nucleotides match TRBD1. This CDR3 spans 13 amino acids. Trimming at V came to 5 bases and at J to 8 bases, leaving 9 bases not matched to a gene. Looked up from germline, CDR1 is SGHRS and CDR2 is YFSETQ. In nucleotides, the CDR3 is TGCGCCAGCAGGGCAGGGGGTACTAACGGCTACACCTTC. Its translation is CASRAGGTNGYTF.

The chain recombines TRBV11-2 with TRBJ2-7; D not resolved. The CDR3 runs to 14 residues. Germline V gene lookup returns CDR1 SGHAT and CDR2 FQNNGV. V shed 0 bases and J shed 0 bases, with 6 bases lying between them. CDR3 region: CASSLDDGSYEQYF. CDR3 in DNA: TGTGCCAGCAGCTTAGATGACGGCTCCTACGAGCAGTACTTC.

In its sample, this clonotype was seen a few times. This chain joins TRBV7-2 and TRBJ2-3; 8 nucleotides align to TRBD2. The ends lost 6 bases at V and 0 bases at J; junction bases unmatched: 8. This CDR3 comprises 16 residues. Germline V lookup: CDR1 SGHTA, CDR2 FQGNSA. The CDR3 loop reads CASRVGASGSTDTQYF. The CDR3 region has the DNA TGTGCCAGCAGGGTGGGGGCTAGCGGGAGCACAGATACGCAGTATTTT. Together with reference TRBV7-2 and TRBJ2-3, the CDR3 gives the full variable domain: GAGVSQSPSNKVTEKGKDVELRCDPISGHTALYWYRQSLGQGLEFLIYFQGNSAPDKSGLPSDRFSAERTGGSVSTLTIQRTQQEDSAVYLCASRVGASGSTDTQYFGPGTRLTVL.

V usage is TRBV5-5 and J usage is TRBJ1-1; D is ambiguous. Per germline, CDR1 SGHKS and CDR2 YYEKEE (reference sequence). Trimming removed 0 bases from V and 8 bases from J, with 11 bases in between. The CDR3 length is 13 residues. The CDR3 DNA follows: TGTGCCAGCAGCTTGGTCGGTCAGACGGAAGCTTTCTTT. It translates to CASSLVGQTEAFF.

The rearrangement links TRBV29-1 to TRBJ2-7; 9 nucleotides match TRBD2. V gave up 4 bases and J gave up 0 bases; unmatched junction bases: 4. The germline V gene encodes CDR1 SQVTM and CDR2 ANQGSEA. This CDR3 is built from 14 residues. CDR3 nucleotides: TGCAGCGTTGGGACTAGCGCGAACTCCTACGAGCAGTACTTC. Translated: CSVGTSANSYEQYF.

This CDR3 reads CASSPQRVHEQYF. In DNA, the CDR3 is TGTGCCAGCAGCCCCCAGAGGGTCCACGAGCAGTACTTC. The chain has TRBV13 and TRBJ2-7, with D perhaps TRBD2 (5 bases). Deletions cut 5 bases from V and 5 bases from J, with 13 bases between. The CDR3 consists of 13 residues. CDR1 PRHDT and CDR2 FYEKMQ come from the germline V gene (reference sequence). Together with reference TRBV13 and TRBJ2-7, the CDR3 gives the full variable domain: AAGVIQSPRHLIKEKRETATLKCYPIPRHDTVYWYQQGPGQDPQFLISFYEKMQSDKGSIPDRFSAQQFSDYHSELNMSSLELGDSALYFCASSPQRVHEQYFGPGTRLTVT.

The gene calls are TRBV29-1 and TRBJ2-1, with D possibly being TRBD2 (5 bases). Between the trimmed V and J ends, which lost 8 bases and 4 bases, there was a span of 6 bases. The CDR3 spans 10 residues. The germline CDR1 and CDR2 sequences are SQVTM and ANQGSEA. In DNA, the CDR3 is TGCAGCAGCGGATACAATGAGCAGTTCTTC. It specifies CSSGYNEQFF.

A note on this clonotype: In this CDR3 the conserved last residue, phenylalanine or tryptophan, is missing, so a read error is likely. The chain carries TRBV29-1 and TRBJ2-1; D may be TRBD2 (5 bases). This CDR3 has 14 amino acids. The germline V gene encodes CDR1 SQVTM and CDR2 ANQGSEA. Trimming pared 2 bases from V and 3 bases from J, leaving 11 bases between. Here the CDR3 reads CSVELNGVYNEQFL. The CDR3 bases are TGCAGCGTTGAACTCAACGGGGTCTACAATGAGCAGTTCTTA.

As concerns this clonotype: The junction departs from the called germline gene at one end, perhaps through a read error. This chain links TRBV10-3 with TRBJ2-7, with D possibly being TRBD1 or TRBD2 (5 bases each). CDR3 size: 17 residues. Germline CDR1 and CDR2: ENHRY and SYGVKD. The CDR3 is CAISEGTAGTSLWEHYF. In DNA form, the CDR3 reads TGTGCCATCAGTGAGGGGACGGCCGGGACGAGTCTGTGGGAGCATTACTTC.

This clonotype was recorded a few times. V usage is TRBV20-1 and J usage is TRBJ1-5; 7 bases map to TRBD1. Germline values: CDR1 DFQATT, CDR2 SNEGSKA (reference sequence). The CDR3 extends over 15 amino acids. V dropped 5 bases and J dropped 4; count of bases not matched to a gene: 11. For the CDR3, the DNA is TGCAGTGCTGGTTACCCGGGACAGATAAATCAGCCCCAGCATTTT. This codes for CSAGYPGQINQPQHF.